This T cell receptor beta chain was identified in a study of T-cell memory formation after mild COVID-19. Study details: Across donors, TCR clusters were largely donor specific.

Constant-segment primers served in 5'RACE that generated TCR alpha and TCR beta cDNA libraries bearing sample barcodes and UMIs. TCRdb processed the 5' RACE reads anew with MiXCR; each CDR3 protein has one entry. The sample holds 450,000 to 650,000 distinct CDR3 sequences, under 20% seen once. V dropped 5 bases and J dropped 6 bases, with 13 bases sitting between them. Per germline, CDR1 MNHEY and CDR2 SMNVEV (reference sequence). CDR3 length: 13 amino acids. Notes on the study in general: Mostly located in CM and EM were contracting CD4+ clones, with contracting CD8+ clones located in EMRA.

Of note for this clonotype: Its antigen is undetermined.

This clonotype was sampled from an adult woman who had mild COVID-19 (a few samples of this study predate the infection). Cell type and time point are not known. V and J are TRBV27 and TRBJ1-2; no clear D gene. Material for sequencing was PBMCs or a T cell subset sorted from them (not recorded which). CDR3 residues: CASSLRGGNGYTF. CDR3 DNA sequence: TGTGCCAGCAGTCTCCGAGGCGGCAATGGCTACACCTTC.